This T cell receptor beta chain comes out of a study of glioma-infiltrating T cells. The overall study: WHO grade II oligodendrogliomas or astrocytomas, plus non-recurrent WHO grade IV glioblastomas, were sampled.

The CDR3 runs to 14 residues. V lost 3 bases and J 5 bases, leaving 14 bases between the germline ends. Amplification of TCR alpha and beta CDR3 regions from RNA used iRepertoire nested multiplex PCR. Input was 100-400 ng of tissue mRNA or PBMC total RNA. TCRdb analysed the multiplex PCR reads with MiXCR anew, one entry per CDR3 protein. The data contain fewer than 500,000 distinct CDR3 sequences, approximately 42% of them singletons. This clonotype occurred a few times. The sequenced sample consisted of glioma tissue, nonneoplastic brain tissue, or PBMCs (not recorded which). The chain couples TRBV12-3 or TRBV12-4 to TRBJ2-7; D remains unclear. The clonotype was recovered from a human donor with low-grade glioma or glioblastoma, undergoing nonglioma brain surgery, or in good health (not recorded which). The CDR3 nucleotides read TGTGCCAGCAGTTTCACGAGGATTGGGGACGAGCAGTACTTC. This translates into CASSFTRIGDEQYF.